These 28 T cell receptor beta chains came from one sample sequenced in a study of CD8 T cells in Susac syndrome. It was with random hexamers that about 0.45 to 1 ug RNA was reverse transcribed. TCRdb re-called the immunoSEQ multiplex PCR reads with MiXCR, one entry per CDR3 protein. This table holds some 150,000 distinct CDR3 sequences, over 85% found once. The source material was CD8+ T cells from PBMCs. The receptors were gathered from a human donor with multiple sclerosis.

In nucleotides, the CDR3 is TGTGCCAGCAGTTCGGACAGGGGGCGGATCGGTAGTAATGGCTACACCTTC. Translation: CASSSDRGRIGSNGYTF. The chain uses TRBV28 and TRBJ1-2; 11 bases match TRBD1. Trimming at V came to 4 bases and at J to 6 bases, leaving 13 bases not matched to a gene. Germline V gene lookup returns CDR1 MDHEN and CDR2 SYDVKM. This CDR3 spans 17 amino acids.

The V and J genes are TRBV9 and TRBJ2-5; 10 bases align to TRBD1. The J call could be wrong; TRBJ2-7 is a better fit for the DNA end. The CDR3 runs to 14 residues. Germline V gene lookup returns CDR1 SGDLS and CDR2 YYNGEE. DNA for the CDR3: TGTGCCAGCAGCCGACAGGGGGCTGAGTACGAGCAGTACTTC. It is translated as CASSRQGAEYEQYF.

This clonotype was recorded once. This CDR3 is CASSPSGVRYEQYF. The CDR3 DNA is TGCGCCAGCAGCCCTAGCGGGGTAAGGTACGAGCAGTACTTC. This sequence joins TRBV4-1 and TRBJ2-7, with 9 bases aligning to TRBD2. Germline CDR1 and CDR2: MGHRA and YSYEKL. V shed 4 bases, J shed 4 bases, and the junction held 5 bases outside the gene matches. The CDR3 is 14 amino acids.

The chain couples TRBV18 to TRBJ2-1, with 7 bases matching TRBD1. The germline CDR1 and CDR2 sequences are KGHSH and LQKENI. J gave up 2 bases and V 8 bases, and 6 bases lay outside the gene matches. This CDR3 has 14 residues. The CDR3 protein is CASRPGTAYNEQFF. The CDR3 DNA follows: TGTGCCAGCCGGCCCGGGACAGCCTACAATGAGCAGTTCTTC.

The J gene is TRBJ2-1, the V gene TRBV27, with D tentatively TRBD2 (6 bases). Trimming took off 5 bases at V and 6 bases at J, with 14 bases between the two ends. The CDR3 has 14 residues. Germline CDR1 and CDR2: MNHEY and SMNVEV (reference sequence). The DNA of the CDR3 is TGTGCCAGCAGTGGTCGGGGGTTCGGCAATGAGCAGTTCTTC. This gives the protein CASSGRGFGNEQFF.

The table lists this clonotype with a few counts. The chain carries TRBV11-2 and TRBJ2-1; D gene unclear. With 2 bases removed from V and 5 bases from J, the gap between germline ends came to 4 bases. Germline V lookup: CDR1 SGHAT, CDR2 FQNNGV. CDR3 length: 12 residues. CDR3 sequence (DNA): TGTGCCAGCAGCTTAATTCACAATGAGCAGTTCTTC. Encoded protein: CASSLIHNEQFF.

The CDR3 DNA reads TGTGCCAGCCCGGGGAGGGGCCCTCCCACTGAAGCTTTCTTT. It encodes CASPGRGPPTEAFF. V gene TRBV2 combines with J gene TRBJ1-1, with D tentatively TRBD1 (5 bases). V lost 8 bases, J lost 4 bases, and 17 bases lay in between. The germline CDR1 and CDR2 sequences are SNHLY and FYNNEI. This CDR3 has 14 amino acids.

The V and J genes are TRBV12-3 or TRBV12-4 and TRBJ2-7; TRBD1 is a possible D gene (6 bases). The V end was cut by 7 bases, the J end by 6 bases, with 19 bases between. The CDR3 runs to 14 residues. In DNA, the CDR3 is TGTGCCAGCACCTCAGTGGGGGCGCCGGGCGAGCAGTACTTC. The encoded protein is CASTSVGAPGEQYF.

The CDR3 nucleotides read TGTGCCTGGAGTGTAACAGAGGAAGGGGTTTGGTCCTACAATGAGCAGTTCTTC. Encoded protein: CAWSVTEEGVWSYNEQFF. The chain recombines TRBV30 with TRBJ2-1, with D maybe TRBD1 (5 bases). The germline CDR1 and CDR2 sequences are GTSNPN and SVGIG (reference sequence). V gave up 0 bases and J gave up 1 base, with 19 bases separating them. The CDR3 extends over 18 amino acids.

The genes are TRBV3-1 and TRBJ1-2; tentative D call: TRBD1 (5 bases). CDR1 is LGHDT, CDR2 YNNKEL, per germline (reference sequence). The germline V and J ends were trimmed by 0 bases and 4 bases, with 15 bases remaining between them. The CDR3 has 16 residues. CDR3 amino acids: CASSQDLAGKVYGYTF. The DNA for the CDR3 is TGTGCCAGCAGCCAAGATTTGGCAGGGAAGGTCTATGGCTACACCTTC.

This chain links TRBV7-9 with TRBJ1-2; D unclear. Germline lookup yields CDR1 SEHNR and CDR2 FQNEAQ (reference sequence). The CDR3 is 13 residues long. V was trimmed by 7 bases and J by 6 bases, leaving 15 bases between them. The CDR3 reads CASTMPRDHGYTF. In DNA form, the CDR3 reads TGTGCCAGCACAATGCCTAGGGATCATGGCTACACCTTC. Full variable domain (missing parts from reference TRBV7-9 and TRBJ1-2): DTGVSQNPRHKITKRGQNVTFRCDPISEHNRLYWYRQTLGQGPEFLTYFQNEAQLEKSRLLSDRFSAERPKGSFSTLEIQRTEQGDSAMYLCASTMPRDHGYTFGSGTRLTVV.

The chain links TRBV15 to TRBJ2-1; the D is unclear. Germline CDR1 reads LNHNV; CDR2 reads YYDKDF (reference sequence). With 5 bases removed from V and 5 bases from J, the gap between germline ends came to 10 bases. The CDR3 loop spans 13 amino acids. CDR3 sequence reads: CATSGRSHNEQFF. CDR3 coding DNA: TGTGCCACCAGCGGACGTTCCCACAATGAGCAGTTCTTC.

This chain links TRBV7-3 with TRBJ1-1; the match to TRBD1 covers 7 bases. V shed 1 base and J 1 base; nucleotides not matched to a gene: 6. Germline V gives CDR1 SGHTA, CDR2 FQGTGA. This CDR3 is 16 amino acids long. In nucleotides, the CDR3 is TGTGCCAGCAGCTTAAAGCCGACAGGGAGGAACACTGAAGCTTTCTTT. It specifies CASSLKPTGRNTEAFF.

This clonotype was recorded only once. The rearrangement uses TRBV27 and TRBJ2-7; D uncertain. Germline V gives CDR1 MNHEY, CDR2 SMNVEV (reference sequence). This CDR3 is built from 13 residues. V lost 0 bases and J lost 7, with 10 bases in between. CDR3 sequence (DNA): TGTGCCAGCAGTTTATCGGCCGCTTGGGAGCAGTACTTC. Translation gives CASSLSAAWEQYF.

V usage is TRBV5-1 and J usage is TRBJ2-5; possible D gene TRBD1, 5 bases. This CDR3 is built from 13 residues. V was clipped by 1 base and J by 3 bases, with 7 bases between them. Germline V gene lookup returns CDR1 SGHRS and CDR2 YFSETQ. CDR3 sequence (DNA): TGCGCCAGCAGCTTGTCAGGGAAAGAGACCCAGTACTTC. Its protein product is CASSLSGKETQYF.

This clonotype showed up just once. The chain has TRBV27 and TRBJ1-1; 7 bases match TRBD1. Per the germline V gene, CDR1 is MNHEY and CDR2 is SMNVEV (reference sequence). Germline trimming cut 6 bases from V and 8 bases from J; bases unmatched to any gene: 12. The CDR3 sequence is 14 residues long. As DNA, the CDR3 is TGTGCCAGCAGACAGGGGACGCGGATATCCGAAGCTTTCTTT. It yields the protein CASRQGTRISEAFF.

The V and J genes are TRBV12-3 or TRBV12-4 and TRBJ2-7, with no clear D. The CDR3 consists of 13 residues. Trimming left V 3 bases short and J 0 bases short, with 6 bases between. The CDR3 is CASSFQYSYEQYF. The CDR3 nucleotides read TGTGCCAGCAGTTTCCAATACTCCTACGAGCAGTACTTC.

The CDR3 protein is CSALDRKNYNEQFF. Written as DNA, the CDR3 is TGCAGTGCTCTGGACCGTAAGAACTACAATGAGCAGTTCTTC. The rearrangement uses TRBV20-1 and TRBJ2-1; D ambiguous. V gave up 5 bases and J gave up 3 bases, with 14 bases separating them. Germline V CDR1 and CDR2: DFQATT, SNEGSKA (reference sequence). This CDR3 comprises 14 residues.

The V gene is TRBV29-1, the J gene TRBJ2-1; TRBD1 agrees at 8 bases. CDR3 length: 14 residues. CDR1 is SQVTM, CDR2 ANQGSEA, per germline. The V and J ends lost 7 bases and 6 bases, in that order; junction bases with no gene match: 11. CDR3 bases: TGCAGCGGTCTGACAGGGGATGGGCGCAATGAGCAGTTCTTC. It codes for CSGLTGDGRNEQFF.

The chain has TRBV7-9 and TRBJ1-1, with D unclear. Trimming removed 3 bases from V and 5 bases from J, with 7 bases in between. This CDR3 is 12 amino acids long. Per germline, CDR1 SEHNR and CDR2 FQNEAQ (reference sequence). The CDR3: CASSFTRTEAFF. CDR3 nucleotide sequence: TGTGCCAGCAGCTTCACTCGGACTGAAGCTTTCTTT.

Only one count was recorded for this clonotype. The chain joins TRBV29-1 to TRBJ1-3; no clear D gene. The ends were cut back, 7 bases at V and 0 bases at J, with 4 bases in the middle. The germline V gene has CDR1 SQVTM and CDR2 ANQGSEA. The CDR3 is made up of 11 amino acids. The CDR3 DNA follows: TGCAGCGGATACTCTGGAAACACCATATATTTT. Translated: CSGYSGNTIYF.

V and J are TRBV20-1 and TRBJ1-2; possible D gene TRBD1, 5 bases. The V gene's germline CDR1 is DFQATT and CDR2 SNEGSKA (reference sequence). Deletions cut 0 bases from V and 3 bases from J, with 14 bases between. This CDR3 region has 15 residues. The CDR3 protein is CSARDMGLGDYGYTF. In DNA form, the CDR3 reads TGCAGTGCTAGAGATATGGGACTTGGGGACTATGGCTACACCTTC.

Here the CDR3 reads CASSSLSGGALYEQYF. The CDR3 nucleotides are TGTGCCAGCAGCTCTCTTAGCGGGGGGGCACTGTACGAGCAGTACTTC. The chain couples TRBV7-9 to TRBJ2-7; 11 bases are a match to TRBD2. This CDR3 comprises 16 residues. The J segment lost 4 bases and the V segment lost 4 bases, leaving 9 bases of the junction unmatched. Germline V CDR1 and CDR2: SEHNR, FQNEAQ (reference sequence).

The J gene is TRBJ2-7, the V gene TRBV30, with D possibly TRBD1 on 6 matching bases. The CDR3 totals 14 residues. Trimming took off 3 bases at V and 2 bases at J, with 14 bases between the two ends. Germline loops: CDR1 GTSNPN, CDR2 SVGIG (reference sequence). The chain's CDR3 is CAWRPGTMAYEQYF. The CDR3 region has the DNA TGTGCCTGGAGGCCCGGGACAATGGCCTACGAGCAGTACTTC.

CDR3 sequence: CATSGGGDIQYF. The CDR3 nucleotides read TGTGCCACCAGCGGAGGAGGCGACATTCAGTACTTC. The chain links TRBV15 to TRBJ2-4; D is possibly TRBD2 (5 bases). Trimming left V 5 bases short and J 8 bases short, with 10 bases between. Per germline, CDR1 LNHNV and CDR2 YYDKDF (reference sequence). This CDR3 comprises 12 residues.

The chain recombines TRBV13 with TRBJ2-5; 8 positions match TRBD2. Germline CDR1 PRHDT, CDR2 FYEKMQ (reference sequence). Trimming removed 8 bases from V and 2 bases from J; junction bases left unmatched: 4. The CDR3 runs 13 residues. This CDR3 is CASEKRGQETQYF. The CDR3 coding sequence is TGTGCCAGCGAGAAGCGGGGGCAAGAGACCCAGTACTTC.

The V and J genes are TRBV3-1 and TRBJ1-1, with D hard to call. Trimming took 0 bases from V and 5 from J, leaving 7 bases between them. CDR3 size: 13 residues. In germline, CDR1 is LGHDT, CDR2 YNNKEL (reference sequence). The CDR3 protein is CASSQDAETEAFF. CDR3 nucleotide sequence: TGTGCCAGCAGCCAAGATGCCGAGACTGAAGCTTTCTTT.

The J gene is TRBJ1-2, the V gene TRBV27; D not resolved. Deletions cut 5 bases from V and 7 bases from J, with 20 bases between. This CDR3 comprises 15 residues. Per the germline V gene, CDR1 is MNHEY and CDR2 is SMNVEV (reference sequence). In DNA, the CDR3 is TGTGCCAGCAGTCGGTCCGGCAACTATGGGTTTGGCTACACCTTC. It yields the protein CASSRSGNYGFGYTF.